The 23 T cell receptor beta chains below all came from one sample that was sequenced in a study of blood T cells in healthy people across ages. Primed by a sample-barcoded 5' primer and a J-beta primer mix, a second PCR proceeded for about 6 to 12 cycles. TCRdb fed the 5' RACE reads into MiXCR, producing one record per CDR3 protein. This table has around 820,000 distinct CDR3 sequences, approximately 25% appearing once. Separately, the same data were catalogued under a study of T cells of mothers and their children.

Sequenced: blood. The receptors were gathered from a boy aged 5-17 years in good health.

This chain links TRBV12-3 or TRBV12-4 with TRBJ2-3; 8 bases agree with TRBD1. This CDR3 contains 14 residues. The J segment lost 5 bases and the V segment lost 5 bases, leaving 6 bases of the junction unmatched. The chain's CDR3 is CASSPRTGRDTQYF. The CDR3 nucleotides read TGTGCCAGCAGTCCGCGGACAGGGAGAGATACGCAGTATTTT.

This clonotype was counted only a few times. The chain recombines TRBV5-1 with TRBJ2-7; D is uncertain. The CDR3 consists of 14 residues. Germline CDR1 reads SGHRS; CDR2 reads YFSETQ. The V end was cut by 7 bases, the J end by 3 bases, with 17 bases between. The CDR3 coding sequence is TGCGCCAGCGCCCCTGCGCTTGCCTTCTACGAGCAGTACTTC. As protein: CASAPALAFYEQYF.

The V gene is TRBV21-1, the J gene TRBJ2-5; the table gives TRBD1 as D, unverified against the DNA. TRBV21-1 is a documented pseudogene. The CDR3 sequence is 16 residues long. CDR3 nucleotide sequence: TGTGCCAGCAGCAAAGCGGGGATTGACAGGCAAGAGACCCAGTACTTC. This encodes CASSKAGIDRQETQYF.

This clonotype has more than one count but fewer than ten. CDR3 coding DNA: TGTGCCAGCAGCTTATGGGACTTCGAGACCCAGTACTTC. It yields the protein CASSLWDFETQYF. The chain carries TRBV7-9 and TRBJ2-5; TRBD2 is a possible D gene (6 bases). With 2 bases removed from V and 5 bases from J, the gap between germline ends came to 9 bases. CDR1 and CDR2 from the germline V gene are SEHNR and FQNEAQ (reference sequence). The CDR3 contains 13 residues.

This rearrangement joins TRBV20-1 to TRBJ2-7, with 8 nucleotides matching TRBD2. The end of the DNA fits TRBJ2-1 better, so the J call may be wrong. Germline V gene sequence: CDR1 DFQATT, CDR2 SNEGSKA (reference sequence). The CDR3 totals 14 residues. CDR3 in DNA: TGCAGTGCTATAACTAGCGGCCCAGGGAATGAGCAGTTCTTC. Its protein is CSAITSGPGNEQFF.

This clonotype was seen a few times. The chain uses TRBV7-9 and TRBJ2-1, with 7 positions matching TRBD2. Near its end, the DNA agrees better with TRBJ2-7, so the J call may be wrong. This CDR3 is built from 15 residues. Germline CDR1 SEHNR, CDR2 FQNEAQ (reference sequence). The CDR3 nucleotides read TGTGCCAGCAGCCCCCTAACTGGGGGGAGGGACGAGCAGTACTTC. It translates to CASSPLTGGRDEQYF.

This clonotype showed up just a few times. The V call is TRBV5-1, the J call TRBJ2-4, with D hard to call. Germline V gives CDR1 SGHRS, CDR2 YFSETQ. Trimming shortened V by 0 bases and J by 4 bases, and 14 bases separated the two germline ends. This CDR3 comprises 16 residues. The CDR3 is CASSLEISSPKNIQYF. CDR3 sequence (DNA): TGCGCCAGCAGCTTGGAGATCTCCAGCCCTAAAAACATTCAGTACTTC.

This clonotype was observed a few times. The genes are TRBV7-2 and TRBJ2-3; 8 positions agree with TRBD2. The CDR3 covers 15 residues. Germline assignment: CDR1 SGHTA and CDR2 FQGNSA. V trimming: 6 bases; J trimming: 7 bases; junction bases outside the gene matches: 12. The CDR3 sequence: CASSTEAGGSYTQYF. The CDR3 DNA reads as TGTGCCAGCAGTACAGAGGCGGGGGGCTCGTATACGCAGTATTTT.

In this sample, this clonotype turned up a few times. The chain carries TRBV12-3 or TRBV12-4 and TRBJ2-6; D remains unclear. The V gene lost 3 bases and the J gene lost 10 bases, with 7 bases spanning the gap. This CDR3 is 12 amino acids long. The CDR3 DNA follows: TGTGCCAGCAGTTTCCACGAGAACGTCCTGACTTTC. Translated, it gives CASSFHENVLTF.

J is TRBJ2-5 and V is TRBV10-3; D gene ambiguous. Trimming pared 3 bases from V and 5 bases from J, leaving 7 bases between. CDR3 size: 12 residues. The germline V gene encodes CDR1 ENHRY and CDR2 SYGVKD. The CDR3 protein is CAISDHGETQYF. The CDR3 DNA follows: TGTGCCATCAGTGACCACGGGGAGACCCAGTACTTC.

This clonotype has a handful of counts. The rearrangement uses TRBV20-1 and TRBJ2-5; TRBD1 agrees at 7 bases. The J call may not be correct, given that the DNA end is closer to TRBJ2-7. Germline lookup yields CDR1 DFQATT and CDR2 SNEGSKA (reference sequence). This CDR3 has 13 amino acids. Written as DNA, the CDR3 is TGCAGTGCTCAGACAGGGTTGGACTACGAGCAGTACTTC. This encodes CSAQTGLDYEQYF.

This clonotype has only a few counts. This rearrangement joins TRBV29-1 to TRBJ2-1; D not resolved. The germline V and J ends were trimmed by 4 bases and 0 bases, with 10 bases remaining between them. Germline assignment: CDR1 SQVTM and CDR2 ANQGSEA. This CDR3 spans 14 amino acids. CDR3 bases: TGCAGCGTTGTTCTCTCGAGCTCCTACAATGAGCAGTTCTTC. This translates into CSVVLSSSYNEQFF.

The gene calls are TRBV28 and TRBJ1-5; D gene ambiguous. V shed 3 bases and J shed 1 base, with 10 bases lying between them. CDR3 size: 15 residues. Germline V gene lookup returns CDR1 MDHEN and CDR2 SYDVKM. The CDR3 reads CASSFVGTSNQPQHF. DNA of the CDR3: TGTGCCAGCAGTTTTGTGGGCACGAGCAATCAGCCCCAGCATTTT. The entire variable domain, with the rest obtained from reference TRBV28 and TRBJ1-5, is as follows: DVKVTQSSRYLVKRTGEKVFLECVQDMDHENMFWYRQDPGLGLRLIYFSYDVKMKEKGDIPEGYSVSREKKERFSLILESASTNQTSMYLCASSFVGTSNQPQHFGDGTRLSIL.

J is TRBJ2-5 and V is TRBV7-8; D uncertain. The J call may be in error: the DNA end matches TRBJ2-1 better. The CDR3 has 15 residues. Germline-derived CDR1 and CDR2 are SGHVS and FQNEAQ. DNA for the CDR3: TGTGCCAGCAGCTTATCTTTAGAACGGATTGGGGAGCAGTTCTTC. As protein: CASSLSLERIGEQFF.

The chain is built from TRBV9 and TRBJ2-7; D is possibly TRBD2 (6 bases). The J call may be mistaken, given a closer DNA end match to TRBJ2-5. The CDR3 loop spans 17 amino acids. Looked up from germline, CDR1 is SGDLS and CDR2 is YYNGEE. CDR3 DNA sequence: TGTGCCAGCAGCGTAGGGGGGGAACTATCCCGACGAGAGACCCAGTACTTC. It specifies CASSVGGELSRRETQYF.

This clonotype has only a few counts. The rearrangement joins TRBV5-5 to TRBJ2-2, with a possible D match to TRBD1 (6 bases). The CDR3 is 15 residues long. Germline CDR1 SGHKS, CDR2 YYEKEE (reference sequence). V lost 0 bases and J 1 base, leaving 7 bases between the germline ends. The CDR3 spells CASSLVQGNTGELFF. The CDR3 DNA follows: TGTGCCAGCAGCTTGGTACAGGGGAACACCGGGGAGCTGTTTTTT.

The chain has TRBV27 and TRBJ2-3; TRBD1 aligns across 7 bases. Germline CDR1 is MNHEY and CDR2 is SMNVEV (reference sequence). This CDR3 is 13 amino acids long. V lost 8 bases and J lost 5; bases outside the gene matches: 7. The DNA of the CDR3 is TGTGCCAGCGGAAAGGGGGCTATAGATACGCAGTATTTT. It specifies CASGKGAIDTQYF.

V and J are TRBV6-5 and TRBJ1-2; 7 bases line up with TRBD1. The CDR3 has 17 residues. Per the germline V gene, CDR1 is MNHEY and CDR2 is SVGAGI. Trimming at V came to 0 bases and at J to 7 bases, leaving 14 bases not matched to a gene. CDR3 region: CASSYSPSSTGFLGYTF. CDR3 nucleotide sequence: TGTGCCAGCAGTTACTCGCCCAGCTCGACAGGGTTCCTTGGCTACACCTTC.

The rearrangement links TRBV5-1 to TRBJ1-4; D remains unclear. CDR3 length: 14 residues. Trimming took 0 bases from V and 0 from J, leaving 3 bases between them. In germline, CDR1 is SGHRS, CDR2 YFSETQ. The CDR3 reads CASSLETTNEKLFF. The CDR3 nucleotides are TGCGCCAGCAGCTTGGAAACAACTAATGAAAAACTGTTTTTT.

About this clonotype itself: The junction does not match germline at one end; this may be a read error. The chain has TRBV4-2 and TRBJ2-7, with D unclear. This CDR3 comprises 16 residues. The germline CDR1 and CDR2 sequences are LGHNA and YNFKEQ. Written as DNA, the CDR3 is TGTGCCAGCAGCCCTCTAGGGCTTGCCGACTCCTACAAGCAGTACTTC. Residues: CASSPLGLADSYKQYF.

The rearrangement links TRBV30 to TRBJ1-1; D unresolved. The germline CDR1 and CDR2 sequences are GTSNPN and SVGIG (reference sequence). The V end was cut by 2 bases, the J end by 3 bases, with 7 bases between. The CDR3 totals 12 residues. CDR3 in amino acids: CAWSPSDTEAFF. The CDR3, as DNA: TGTGCCTGGAGTCCCTCAGACACTGAAGCTTTCTTT.

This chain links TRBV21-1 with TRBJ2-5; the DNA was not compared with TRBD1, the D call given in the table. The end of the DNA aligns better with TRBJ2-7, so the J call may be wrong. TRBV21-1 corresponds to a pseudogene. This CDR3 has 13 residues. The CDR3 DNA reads TGTGCCAGCAGACCGGGACAGGGGGACGAGCAGTACTTC. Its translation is CASRPGQGDEQYF.

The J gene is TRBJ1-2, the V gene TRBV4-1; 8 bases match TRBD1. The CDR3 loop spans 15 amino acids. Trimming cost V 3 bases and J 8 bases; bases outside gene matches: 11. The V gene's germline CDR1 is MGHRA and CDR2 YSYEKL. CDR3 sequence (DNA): TGCGCCAGCAGCCAGGAGGACAGGGATATTGGCGGCTACACCTTC. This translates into CASSQEDRDIGGYTF.